The T cell receptor (beta chain) under discussion was sequenced for a study of blood T cell repertoires in COVID-19. Study-level background: The United States, Italy and Spain were the sources of the acute and convalescent COVID-19 samples. PBMCs, B-cell-depleted T cells, or T cells were the source of the cDNA or gDNA that made up the material.

The germline V gene encodes CDR1 SNHLY and CDR2 FYNNEI. The CDR3 length is 13 residues. Trimming removed 3 bases from V and 7 bases from J, with 12 bases in between. As processed by the authors: Amplification of reference gene primers was used by the study to estimate nucleated cell counts. Repertoires were generated with immunoSEQ multiplex PCR, while TCRdb's copy carries only in-frame clones and drops some. That table is the source of V, J and clone size, and D and trimming were worked out from the DNA. Of 85,000 to 100,000 clones detected, 90% appear once; the ten largest clones hold 1.5% to 2%. The receptor was derived from a man in his 60s with acute or convalescent COVID-19. Sequenced material: peripheral blood. The rearrangement links TRBV2 to TRBJ1-2; perhaps TRBD1 as D (5 bases). The CDR3 protein is CASSDPGPAGYTF. As DNA, the CDR3 is TGTGCCAGCAGTGATCCAGGGCCGGCTGGCTACACCTTC.